The 17 T cell receptor beta chains below come from one sample, sequenced in a study of T cell responses to AZD1222 COVID-19 vaccine. The table came from immunoSEQ multiplex PCR; TCRdb's copy has only in-frame clones and leaves some out. Found here are tens of thousands of clones, around 82% of them singletons; the top ten hold roughly a fifth. The sample was peripheral blood, taken on day 0 of AZD1222 vaccination. All receptors derive from an adult in good health.

Here the CDR3 reads CSVEGQLREQFF. In nucleotides, the CDR3 is TGCAGCGTAGAGGGACAGTTACGTGAGCAGTTCTTC. The chain has TRBV29-1 and TRBJ2-1, with 7 bases that match TRBD1. With V trimmed by 6 bases and J by 9 bases, 8 bases remained unmatched. This CDR3 contains 12 residues. Germline V lookup: CDR1 SQVTM, CDR2 ANQGSEA.

The chain carries TRBV5-1 and TRBJ1-2; D might be TRBD1 (5 bases). This CDR3 is built from 13 residues. V lost 0 bases, J lost 8 bases, and 11 bases lay in between. CDR1 and CDR2 from the germline V gene are SGHRS and YFSETQ. CDR3 coding DNA: TGCGCCAGCAGCTTGGGGCAGGGTGAGGGCTACACCTTC. Amino acids: CASSLGQGEGYTF.

This chain uses TRBV6-5 with TRBJ2-7; D remains ambiguous. CDR3 size: 13 residues. V gave up 6 bases and J gave up 0 bases, with 9 bases separating them. The germline CDR1 and CDR2 sequences are MNHEY and SVGAGI. This CDR3 is CASSTTYSYEQYF. CDR3 coding DNA: TGTGCCAGCAGCACCACCTACTCCTACGAGCAGTACTTC.

This chain joins TRBV25-1 and TRBJ2-2; D gene uncertain. V lost 7 bases and J 3 bases, leaving 9 bases between the germline ends. CDR3 length equals 13 residues. Germline assignment: CDR1 MGHDK and CDR2 SYGVNS. CDR3 bases: TGTGCCAGCATGAGAAGTCACACCGGGGAGCTGTTTTTT. Protein: CASMRSHTGELFF.

The chain couples TRBV12-3 or TRBV12-4 to TRBJ2-7; 8 bases line up with TRBD1. This CDR3 comprises 13 residues. V gave up 4 bases and J gave up 4 bases; unmatched junction bases: 3. The CDR3 DNA follows: TGTGCCAGCAGTTGGGACAGGCCGTACGAGCAGTACTTC. Translating gives CASSWDRPYEQYF.

The gene calls are TRBV6-1 and TRBJ2-7, with 9 bases identical to TRBD1. The V and J ends lost 0 bases and 4 bases, in that order; junction bases with no gene match: 4. The CDR3 has 15 residues. From germline, CDR1 is MNHNS and CDR2 SASEGT. The CDR3 reads CASSEAGQGSYEQYF. DNA of the CDR3: TGTGCCAGCAGTGAAGCCGGACAGGGGTCGTACGAGCAGTACTTC.

This clone occurred once. V is TRBV2 and J is TRBJ1-4; no clear D gene. Germline lookup yields CDR1 SNHLY and CDR2 FYNNEI. Between the trimmed V and J ends, which lost 3 bases and 4 bases, there was a span of 12 bases. CDR3 length: 15 amino acids. CDR3 residues: CASSENRDGNEKLFF. CDR3 coding DNA: TGTGCCAGCAGTGAGAACCGGGATGGTAATGAAAAACTGTTTTTT.

The chain combines TRBV29-1 with TRBJ2-3; 14 nucleotides match TRBD2. CDR3 size: 14 residues. Losses at the gene ends were 7 bases for V and 4 bases for J; bases not matched to a gene: 4. CDR1 and CDR2 (germline): SQVTM, ANQGSEA. DNA for the CDR3: TGCAGCGCTCCGGGACTAGCGGGAGCAGATACGCAGTATTTT. Protein sequence: CSAPGLAGADTQYF.

This sequence joins TRBV19 and TRBJ1-1, with 8 positions matching TRBD1. From germline, CDR1 is LNHDA and CDR2 SQIVND (reference sequence). The V gene end was trimmed by 8 bases and the J gene end by 1 base; junction bases not matched to a gene: 9. The CDR3 totals 15 residues. CDR3 bases: TGTGCCAGTTCCTCGACAGGGGCGGCGAACACTGAAGCTTTCTTT. Residues: CASSSTGAANTEAFF.

The chain joins TRBV5-1 to TRBJ2-1, with TRBD1 identical over 11 bases. The CDR3 is made up of 15 amino acids. Germline-derived CDR1 and CDR2 are SGHRS and YFSETQ. The trim removed 1 base at V and 6 bases at J, leaving 3 bases unmatched. The CDR3 loop reads CASSLSGQGANEQFF. DNA of the CDR3: TGCGCCAGCAGCTTGTCCGGACAGGGGGCCAATGAGCAGTTCTTC. Variable domain in full (rest from reference TRBV5-1 and TRBJ2-1): KAGVTQTPRYLIKTRGQQVTLSCSPISGHRSVSWYQQTPGQGLQFLFEYFSETQRNKGNFPGRFSGRQFSNSRSEMNVSTLELGDSALYLCASSLSGQGANEQFFGPGTRLTVL.

In DNA, the CDR3 is TGTGCCAGTAGTATGCCCCCCGACAGGGGATACAATCAGCCCCAGCATTTT. Translation gives CASSMPPDRGYNQPQHF. This rearrangement joins TRBV19 to TRBJ1-5, with TRBD1 matching over 8 bases. CDR1 is LNHDA and CDR2 is SQIVND in the germline V gene (reference sequence). This CDR3 region has 17 residues. The ends lost 3 bases at V and 3 bases at J; junction bases unmatched: 10.

In its sample, this clone was seen a few times. The chain links TRBV13 to TRBJ2-7; D might be TRBD2 (6 bases). This CDR3 region has 14 residues. Germline loops: CDR1 PRHDT, CDR2 FYEKMQ (reference sequence). The V end lost 3 bases, the J end lost 5 bases, and 14 bases lay between the germline ends. CDR3 protein: CASSLWGDPDEQYF. The DNA for the CDR3 is TGTGCCAGCAGCTTGTGGGGGGACCCGGACGAGCAGTACTTC. Drawing the rest from reference TRBV13 and TRBJ2-7, the complete variable domain is AAGVIQSPRHLIKEKRETATLKCYPIPRHDTVYWYQQGPGQDPQFLISFYEKMQSDKGSIPDRFSAQQFSDYHSELNMSSLELGDSALYFCASSLWGDPDEQYFGPGTRLTVT.

Here the CDR3 reads CASSLGGNTEAFF. The DNA of the CDR3 is TGTGCCAGCAGTTTAGGGGGCAACACTGAAGCTTTCTTT. J is TRBJ1-1 and V is TRBV28, with a possible D match to TRBD1 (6 bases). Between the trimmed V and J ends, which lost 2 bases and 2 bases, there was a span of 6 bases. The CDR3 has 13 amino acids. CDR1 and CDR2 (germline): MDHEN, SYDVKM.

The V call is TRBV19, the J call TRBJ2-1; D unresolved. V gave up 10 bases and J gave up 3 bases, with 13 bases separating them. Germline V gene data show CDR1 as LNHDA and CDR2 as SQIVND (reference sequence). The length of the CDR3 is 13 residues. Here the CDR3 DNA reads TGTGCCACGGCGGCAGTTCTCTACAATGAGCAGTTCTTC. Translating gives CATAAVLYNEQFF.

This clone was seen more than once but under ten times. The J gene is TRBJ1-2, the V gene TRBV18; D is ambiguous. The ends were cut back, 3 bases at V and 6 bases at J, with 5 bases in the middle. The CDR3 length is 11 residues. Germline V CDR1 and CDR2: KGHSH, LQKENI. The CDR3 loop reads CASSPADGYTF. The CDR3 DNA is TGTGCCAGCTCACCGGCTGATGGCTACACCTTC.

This clone came up once. The chain links TRBV10-2 to TRBJ1-5; D gene ambiguous. The CDR3 runs 14 residues. Trimming cost V 0 bases and J 4 bases, with 7 bases left between them. The germline CDR1 and CDR2 sequences are WSHSY and SAAADI. Here the CDR3 reads CASSESTQNQPQHF. The CDR3, as DNA: TGCGCCAGCAGTGAGTCGACGCAGAATCAGCCCCAGCATTTT.

The chain combines TRBV6-1 with TRBJ2-2; 8 nucleotides line up with TRBD1. This CDR3 contains 15 residues. Trimming cost V 6 bases and J 4 bases; bases outside gene matches: 7. Germline values: CDR1 MNHNS, CDR2 SASEGT. The CDR3 spells CASRRGQGATGELFF. The CDR3, as DNA: TGTGCCAGCAGGCGAGGACAGGGAGCCACCGGGGAGCTGTTTTTT.